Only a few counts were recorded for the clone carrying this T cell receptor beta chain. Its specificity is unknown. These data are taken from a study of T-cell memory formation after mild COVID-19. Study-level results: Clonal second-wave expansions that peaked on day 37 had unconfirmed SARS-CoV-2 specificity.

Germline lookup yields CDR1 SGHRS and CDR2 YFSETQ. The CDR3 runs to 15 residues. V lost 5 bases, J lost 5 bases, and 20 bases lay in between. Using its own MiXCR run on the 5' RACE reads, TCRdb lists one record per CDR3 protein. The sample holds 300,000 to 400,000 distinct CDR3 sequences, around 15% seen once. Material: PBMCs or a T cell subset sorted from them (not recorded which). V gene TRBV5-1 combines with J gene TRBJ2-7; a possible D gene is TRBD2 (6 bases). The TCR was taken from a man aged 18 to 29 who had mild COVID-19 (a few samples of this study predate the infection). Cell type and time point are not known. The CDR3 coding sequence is TGCGCCAGCAGGTCTGGGGACTCAGGCTACGACGAGCAGTACTTC. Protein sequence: CASRSGDSGYDEQYF.